These T cell receptor beta chains were read from a single sample in a study of identifying expanded T cells in peripheral blood. The table came from immunoSEQ multiplex PCR; TCRdb's copy has only in-frame clones and leaves some out. There are under 150,000 clones in the sample; 75% to 90% occur only once, and less than 10% lies in the top ten. Input material: blood. These receptor sequences come from a person between 18 and 75 years old in good health. Each CDR3 is given with its conserved first and last residue. D genes are given only for firm matches. Some rows have no size entry. The others give once, few or many, or a class for an expanded clone.

NA	13	TRBV28	TRBJ2-7	NA	TGTGCCAGCAGTCCGGACCGGTCCTACGAGCAGTACTTC	CASSPDRSYEQYF
NA	16	TRBV19	TRBJ2-1	TRBD1	TGTGCCAGTAGGGCCATGACAGGGGCCGTCTACAATGAGCAGTTCTTC	CASRAMTGAVYNEQFF
NA	15	TRBV6-1	TRBJ2-3	TRBD1	TGTGCCAGCAGTGAACCGGGACAGGGTGGGGATACGCAGTATTTT	CASSEPGQGGDTQYF
NA	14	TRBV13	TRBJ2-2	NA	TGTGCCAGCAGCTTAGGGAGGAACACCGGGGAGCTGTTTTTT	CASSLGRNTGELFF
NA	16	TRBV18	TRBJ1-1	TRBD1	TGTGCCAGCTCACGGGGGGACAGGGGGCTCAACACTGAAGCTTTCTTT	CASSRGDRGLNTEAFF
NA	13	TRBV28	TRBJ1-5	NA	TGTGCCAGCAGGTTGGGGGGAAACCAGCCCCAGCATTTT	CASRLGGNQPQHF
once	14	TRBV11-3	TRBJ2-2	NA	TGTGCCAGCAGCTTAGAGGGGAACACCGGGGAGCTGTTTTTT	CASSLEGNTGELFF
NA	16	TRBV15	TRBJ2-2	TRBD2	TGTGCCACCAGCAGAGGGGAGACTAGCGTCTCCGGGGAGCTGTTTTTT	CATSRGETSVSGELFF
NA	15	TRBV9	TRBJ2-1	NA	TGTGCCAGCAGCGAGGGAGGACCAGCCGTAGAAGAGCAGTTCTTC	CASSEGGPAVEEQFF
NA	14	TRBV15	TRBJ2-7	NA	TGTGCCACCAGCCCGGTGGGGGCGATCTACGAGCAGTACTTC	CATSPVGAIYEQYF
NA	13	TRBV5-1	TRBJ1-1	NA	TGCGCCAGCAGCTTGGGGATAACCACTGAAGCTTTCTTT	CASSLGITTEAFF
NA	13	TRBV21-1	TRBJ1-1	NA	TGTGCCAGCAGCAAAAAGAGGAACACTGAAGCTTTCTTT	CASSKKRNTEAFF
NA	15	TRBV28	TRBJ2-3	TRBD1	TGTGCCAGCAGTCCACCGGGACAGGTGGAGGATACGCAGTATTTT	CASSPPGQVEDTQYF
NA	14	TRBV19	TRBJ1-4	NA	TGTGCCAGTACCCGGCGGGGAGGAGATGAAAAACTGTTTTTT	CASTRRGGDEKLFF
NA	15	TRBV18	TRBJ2-5	TRBD1	TGTGCCAGCTCAAGACCCGGGACAGGGAAAGAGACCCAGTACTTC	CASSRPGTGKETQYF
NA	12	TRBV2	TRBJ2-7	NA	TGTGCCAGCAGACAGGGTTACTACGAGCAGTACTTC	CASRQGYYEQYF
once	14	TRBV9	TRBJ1-1	NA	TGTGCCAGCAGCGGTAGGGGGGGCTTTACTGAAGCTTTCTTT	CASSGRGGFTEAFF
NA	15	TRBV19	TRBJ1-3	NA	TGTGCCAGTAGCCCCGACAGGCTCTCTGGAAACACCATATATTTT	CASSPDRLSGNTIYF
NA	13	TRBV6-1	TRBJ2-5	NA	TGTGCCAGCATCAGGGAGCAGTGGGAGACCCAGTACTTC	CASIREQWETQYF
NA	13	TRBV5-4	TRBJ1-2	TRBD1	TGTGCCAGCAGCCTGGACAGGGTGGATGGCTACACCTTC	CASSLDRVDGYTF
NA	15	TRBV18	TRBJ1-1	TRBD1	TGTGCCAGCTCACAGACAGGGACTTTGAACACTGAAGCTTTCTTT	CASSQTGTLNTEAFF
NA	13	TRBV30	TRBJ2-7	NA	TGTGCCTGGAGTGGGGTTAGATCCTACGAGCAGTACTTC	CAWSGVRSYEQYF
NA	17	TRBV7-9	TRBJ2-5	NA	TGTGCCAGCAGCTTAGGACACTTGGGACGACTGGGAGAGACCCAGTACTTC	CASSLGHLGRLGETQYF
NA	16	TRBV5-4	TRBJ2-3	TRBD1	TGTGCCAGCAGCCTGGGGGGGACAGGGAGTGCGGATACGCAGTATTTT	CASSLGGTGSADTQYF
NA	14	TRBV6-5	TRBJ1-2	NA	TGTGCCAGCAGTTACCCTGGTGGGCTAGGTGGCTACACCTTC	CASSYPGGLGGYTF
NA	14	TRBV4-3	TRBJ1-1	TRBD1	TGCGCCAGCAGCCGCGACAGGGAAGACACTGAAGCTTTCTTT	CASSRDREDTEAFF
NA	13	TRBV15	TRBJ1-2	NA	TGTGCCACCAGCAAACCCCCAGGGGATGGCTACACCTTC	CATSKPPGDGYTF
once	15	TRBV15	TRBJ1-2	NA	TGTGCCACCAGCAGAGATCGGCCTGAGGGGTATGGCTACACCTTC	CATSRDRPEGYGYTF
few	14	TRBV27	TRBJ2-2	NA	TGTGCCAGCAGTTTAGATCTTGGCACCGGGGAGCTGTTTTTT	CASSLDLGTGELFF
NA	13	TRBV4-1	TRBJ2-3	NA	TGCGCCAGCAGCCAAGATCATCCAGATACGCAGTATTTT	CASSQDHPDTQYF
NA	14	TRBV2	TRBJ2-7	TRBD2	TGTGCCAGCAGTGATGCGGGAGGGCCCTACGAGCAGTACTTC	CASSDAGGPYEQYF
NA	13	TRBV7-7	TRBJ1-3	TRBD1	TGTGCCAGCAGCACAAACAGGGGCGACACCATATATTTT	CASSTNRGDTIYF
NA	16	TRBV4-2	TRBJ2-7	TRBD2	TGTGCCAGCAGCCCAAGGGGGACTAGCGAGTTCGGCGAGCAGTACTTC	CASSPRGTSEFGEQYF
NA	13	TRBV2	TRBJ1-1	TRBD1	TGTGCCAGAGGACAGGGCCCCGCACCTGAAGCTTTCTTT	CARGQGPAPEAFF
NA	16	TRBV28	TRBJ1-1	TRBD1	TGTGCCAGCAGTTCCGTAAGGGACAGGGGAGGGACTGAAGCTTTCTTT	CASSSVRDRGGTEAFF
NA	12	TRBV25-1	TRBJ2-5	NA	TGTGCCAGCAGTGACATTCGGGAGACCCAGTACTTC	CASSDIRETQYF
NA	16	TRBV28	TRBJ2-1	NA	TGTGCCAGCAGTTTAGAATCTCTACAAAGATACAATGAGCAGTTCTTC	CASSLESLQRYNEQFF
NA	16	TRBV2	TRBJ2-3	TRBD1	TGTGCCAGCAGGATAGGATGGACAGGAGGCGCAGATACGCAGTATTTT	CASRIGWTGGADTQYF
NA	14	TRBV6-6	TRBJ2-1	TRBD2	TGTGCCAGCAGTCCAGGGACTAGTTTCAATGAGCAGTTCTTC	CASSPGTSFNEQFF
NA	13	TRBV10-3	TRBJ1-5	NA	TGTGCCATCAGTGAGTCTGCCAATCAGCCCCAGCATTTT	CAISESANQPQHF
NA	14	TRBV4-1	TRBJ1-5	TRBD1	TGCGCCAGCAGCACAGGGGTTAGCAATCAGCCCCAGCATTTT	CASSTGVSNQPQHF
NA	15	TRBV28	TRBJ2-5	TRBD2	TGTGCCAGCAGTTTTAGGACTAGCGGGAAAGAGACCCAGTACTTC	CASSFRTSGKETQYF
NA	16	TRBV4-1	TRBJ2-7	TRBD2	TGCGCCAGCAGCCACGGGACTAGCGGAGCAGTGAGGGAGCAGTACTTC	CASSHGTSGAVREQYF
NA	18	TRBV18	TRBJ2-1	TRBD2	TGTGCCAGCTCACCACCAACTAGTAGCGGGGGGACCTACAATGAGCAGTTCTTC	CASSPPTSSGGTYNEQFF
NA	15	TRBV9	TRBJ2-3	NA	TGTGCCAGCAGCGTAGGCGTCAGGGGCACAGATACGCAGTATTTT	CASSVGVRGTDTQYF
NA	15	TRBV7-9	TRBJ2-7	NA	TGTGCCAGCACCCCCCTCGGGACTTTATCGTACGAGCAGTACTTC	CASTPLGTLSYEQYF
NA	15	TRBV11-3	TRBJ2-6	NA	TGTGCCAGCAGCTTAGGGCAGGCAGGGGCCAACGTCCTGACTTTC	CASSLGQAGANVLTF